This passage covers 2 T cell receptor beta chains from one sample sequenced in a study of T cells in Graves' hyperthyroidism and ophthalmopathy. RNA transcripts provided the source from which TCR beta CDR3 regions were amplified. First-round RT-PCR targeting the TCR CDR3 was performed with the HTBI primer set. One entry per CDR3 protein results from TCRdb running MiXCR on the multiplex PCR reads. This sample has 610,000 or so distinct CDR3 sequences, with 46% found just once. Input material: peripheral blood or thyroid tissue (not recorded which). The source of these receptors is a woman aged 18-35 years with Graves' hyperthyroidism.

This sequence joins TRBV20-1 and TRBJ1-1; 8 nucleotides line up with TRBD1. Per germline, CDR1 DFQATT and CDR2 SNEGSKA (reference sequence). J lost 7 bases, V lost 5 bases, and 3 bases had no gene match. This CDR3 has 11 residues. Here the CDR3 reads CSASGQVEAFF. DNA of the CDR3: TGCAGTGCTTCGGGACAGGTTGAAGCTTTCTTT.

The chain carries TRBV10-3 and TRBJ1-1, with D maybe TRBD1 (6 bases). The length of the CDR3 is 14 residues. Trimming took 6 bases from V and 3 from J, leaving 14 bases between them. Germline CDR1 reads ENHRY; CDR2 reads SYGVKD. The CDR3 reads CAISPTGLDTEAFF. The CDR3, as DNA: TGTGCCATCAGCCCAACAGGGTTGGACACTGAAGCTTTCTTT.